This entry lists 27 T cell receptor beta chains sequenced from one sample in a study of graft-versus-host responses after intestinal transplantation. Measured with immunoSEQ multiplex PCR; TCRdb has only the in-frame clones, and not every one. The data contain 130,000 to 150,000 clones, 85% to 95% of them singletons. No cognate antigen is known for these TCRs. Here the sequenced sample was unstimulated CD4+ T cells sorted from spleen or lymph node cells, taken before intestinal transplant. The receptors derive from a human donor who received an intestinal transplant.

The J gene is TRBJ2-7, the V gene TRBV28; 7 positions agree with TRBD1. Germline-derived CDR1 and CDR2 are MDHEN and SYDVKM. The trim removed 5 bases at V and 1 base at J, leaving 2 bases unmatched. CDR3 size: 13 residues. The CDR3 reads CASSLQGSYEQYF. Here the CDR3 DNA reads TGTGCCAGCAGTCTACAGGGGTCCTACGAGCAGTACTTC.

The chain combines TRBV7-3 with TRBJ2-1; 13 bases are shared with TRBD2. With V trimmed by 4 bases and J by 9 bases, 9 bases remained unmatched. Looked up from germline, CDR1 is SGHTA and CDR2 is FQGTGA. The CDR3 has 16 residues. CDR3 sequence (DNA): TGTGCCAGCAGCTCCACCGGGACTAGCGGGATGGGTGAGCAGTTCTTC. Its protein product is CASSSTGTSGMGEQFF.

In DNA form, the CDR3 reads TGTGCCAGCAGTTTAAATAGGGACGAGACCCAGTACTTC. Its translation is CASSLNRDETQYF. V is TRBV27 and J is TRBJ2-5; the D gene could be TRBD1 or TRBD2 (5 bases each). The CDR3 covers 13 residues. Germline V gene sequence: CDR1 MNHEY, CDR2 SMNVEV (reference sequence). V was shortened by 2 bases and J by 5 bases, with 9 bases between the two germline ends.

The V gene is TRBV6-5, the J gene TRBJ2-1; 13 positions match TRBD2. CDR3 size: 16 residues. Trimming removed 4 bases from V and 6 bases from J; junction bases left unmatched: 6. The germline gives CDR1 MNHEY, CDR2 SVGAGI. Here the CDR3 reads CASSFTSGRASNEQFF. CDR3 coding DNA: TGTGCCAGCAGTTTCACTAGCGGGAGGGCTTCCAATGAGCAGTTCTTC.

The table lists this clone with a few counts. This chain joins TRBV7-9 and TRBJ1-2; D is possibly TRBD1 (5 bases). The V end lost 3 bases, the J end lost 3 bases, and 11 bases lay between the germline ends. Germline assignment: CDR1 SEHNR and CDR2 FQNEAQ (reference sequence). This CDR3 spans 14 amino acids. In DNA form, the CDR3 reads TGTGCCAGCAGCTTGAAGGGACTCTACTATGGCTACACCTTC. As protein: CASSLKGLYYGYTF.

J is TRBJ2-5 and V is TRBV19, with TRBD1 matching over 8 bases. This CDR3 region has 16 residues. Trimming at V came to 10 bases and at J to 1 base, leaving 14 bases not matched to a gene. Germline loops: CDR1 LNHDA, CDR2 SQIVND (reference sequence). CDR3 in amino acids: CATNPTGAEGQETQYF. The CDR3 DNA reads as TGTGCCACGAACCCGACAGGGGCGGAGGGCCAAGAGACCCAGTACTTC.

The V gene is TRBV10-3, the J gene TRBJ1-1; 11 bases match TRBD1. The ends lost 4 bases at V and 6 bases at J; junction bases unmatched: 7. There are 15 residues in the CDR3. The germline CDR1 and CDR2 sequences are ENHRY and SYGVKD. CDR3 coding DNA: TGTGCCATCAGTGTCATAGGGACAGGGGGTTCTGAAGCTTTCTTT. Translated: CAISVIGTGGSEAFF.

In DNA form, the CDR3 reads TGTGCCAGCTCACCACCCGACAGGGGTCAGCCCCAGCATTTT. Its protein is CASSPPDRGQPQHF. J is TRBJ1-5 and V is TRBV18; TRBD1 agrees at 8 bases. This CDR3 has 14 amino acids. V lost 0 bases to trimming and J lost 6 bases; unmatched junction nucleotides: 1. CDR1 is KGHSH, CDR2 LQKENI, per germline.

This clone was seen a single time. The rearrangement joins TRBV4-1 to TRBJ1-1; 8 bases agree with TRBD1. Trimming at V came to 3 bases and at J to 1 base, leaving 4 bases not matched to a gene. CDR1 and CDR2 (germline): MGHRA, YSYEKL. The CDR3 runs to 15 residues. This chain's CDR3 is CASSHRTGRNTEAFF. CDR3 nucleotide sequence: TGCGCCAGCAGCCATCGGACAGGGCGGAACACTGAAGCTTTCTTT.

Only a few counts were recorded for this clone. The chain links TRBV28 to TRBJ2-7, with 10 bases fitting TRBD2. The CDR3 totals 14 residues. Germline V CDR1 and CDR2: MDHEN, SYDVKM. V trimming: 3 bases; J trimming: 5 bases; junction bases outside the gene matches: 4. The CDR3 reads CASSFSSGSHEQYF. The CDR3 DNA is TGTGCCAGCAGTTTTTCTAGCGGGAGCCACGAGCAGTACTTC.

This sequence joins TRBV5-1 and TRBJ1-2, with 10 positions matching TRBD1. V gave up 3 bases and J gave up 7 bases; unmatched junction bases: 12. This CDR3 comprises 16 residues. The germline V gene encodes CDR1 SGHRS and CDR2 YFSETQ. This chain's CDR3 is CASSSLSGTGDLGYTF. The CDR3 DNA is TGCGCCAGCAGCTCGTTATCCGGGACAGGGGACCTTGGCTACACCTTC.

The DNA of the CDR3 is TGTGCCAGCAGCCTGGGACAGCTGAGTAACTACAATGAGCAGTTCTTC. It yields the protein CASSLGQLSNYNEQFF. V and J are TRBV11-1 and TRBJ2-1; 7 bases are a match to TRBD1. V dropped 5 bases and J dropped 3; count of bases not matched to a gene: 10. The CDR3 spans 16 residues. Germline CDR1 reads SGHAT; CDR2 reads FQDESV (reference sequence).

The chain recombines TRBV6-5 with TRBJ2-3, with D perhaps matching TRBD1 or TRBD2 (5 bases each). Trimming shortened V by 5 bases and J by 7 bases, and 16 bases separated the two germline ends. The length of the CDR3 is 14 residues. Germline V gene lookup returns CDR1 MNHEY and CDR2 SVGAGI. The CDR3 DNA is TGTGCCAGCAGTGCGGGTCATGGGGGAAATACGCAGTATTTT. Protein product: CASSAGHGGNTQYF.

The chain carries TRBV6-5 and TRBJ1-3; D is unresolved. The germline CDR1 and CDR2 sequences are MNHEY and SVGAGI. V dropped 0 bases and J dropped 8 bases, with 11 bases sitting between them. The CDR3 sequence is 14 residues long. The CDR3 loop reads CASSYSVPLDTIYF. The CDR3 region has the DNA TGTGCCAGCAGTTACTCAGTCCCGCTGGACACCATATATTTT.

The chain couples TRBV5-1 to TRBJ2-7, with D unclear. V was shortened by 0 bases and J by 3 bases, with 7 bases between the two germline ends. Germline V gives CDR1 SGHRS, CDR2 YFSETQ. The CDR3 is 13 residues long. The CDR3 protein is CASSLDIHYEQYF. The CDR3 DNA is TGCGCCAGCAGCTTGGACATTCACTACGAGCAGTACTTC.

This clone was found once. CDR3 DNA: TGCAGCGTTGTCGGGGCAGGGCGCCTCACAGATACGCAGTATTTT. It codes for CSVVGAGRLTDTQYF. The chain employs TRBV29-1 and TRBJ2-3; D possibly matches TRBD1 or TRBD2 (5 bases each). The CDR3 runs to 15 residues. The germline V and J ends were trimmed by 4 bases and 2 bases, with 16 bases remaining between them. The germline CDR1 and CDR2 sequences are SQVTM and ANQGSEA.

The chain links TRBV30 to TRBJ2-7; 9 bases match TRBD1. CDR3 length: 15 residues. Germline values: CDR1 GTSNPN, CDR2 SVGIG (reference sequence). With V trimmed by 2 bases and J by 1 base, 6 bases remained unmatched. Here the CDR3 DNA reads TGTGCCTGGAGTATGTCCGGGACAGGGTCCTACGAGCAGTACTTC. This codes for CAWSMSGTGSYEQYF.

The CDR3 bases are TGCGCCAGCAGCTTGAAACTAGCGGGAGTCTACGAGCAGTACTTC. Encoded protein: CASSLKLAGVYEQYF. V and J are TRBV5-1 and TRBJ2-7, with TRBD2 identical over 11 bases. Trimming took 1 base from V and 3 from J; bases not matched to a gene: 3. Germline CDR1 SGHRS, CDR2 YFSETQ. The CDR3 consists of 15 residues. The full variable domain, its missing parts supplied by reference TRBV5-1 and TRBJ2-7, is KAGVTQTPRYLIKTRGQQVTLSCSPISGHRSVSWYQQTPGQGLQFLFEYFSETQRNKGNFPGRFSGRQFSNSRSEMNVSTLELGDSALYLCASSLKLAGVYEQYFGPGTRLTVT.

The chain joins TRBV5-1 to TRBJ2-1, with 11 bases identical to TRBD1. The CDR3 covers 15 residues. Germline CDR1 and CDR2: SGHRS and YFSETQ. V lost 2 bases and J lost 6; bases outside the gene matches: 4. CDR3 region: CASSFPGQGGNEQFF. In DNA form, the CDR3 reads TGCGCCAGCAGCTTTCCGGGACAGGGGGGCAATGAGCAGTTCTTC.

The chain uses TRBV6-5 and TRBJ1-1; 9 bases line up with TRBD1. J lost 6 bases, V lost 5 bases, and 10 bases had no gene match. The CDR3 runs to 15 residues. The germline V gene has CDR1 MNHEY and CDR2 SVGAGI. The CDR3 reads CASSLNPTGGAEAFF. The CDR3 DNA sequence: TGTGCCAGCAGTCTTAACCCGACAGGGGGGGCTGAAGCTTTCTTT.

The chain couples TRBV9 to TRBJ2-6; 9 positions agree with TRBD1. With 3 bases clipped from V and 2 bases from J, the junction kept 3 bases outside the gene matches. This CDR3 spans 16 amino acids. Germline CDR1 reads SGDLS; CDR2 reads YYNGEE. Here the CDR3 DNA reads TGTGCCAGCAGCGGGGGACAGGGAACTGGGGCCAACGTCCTGACTTTC. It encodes CASSGGQGTGANVLTF.

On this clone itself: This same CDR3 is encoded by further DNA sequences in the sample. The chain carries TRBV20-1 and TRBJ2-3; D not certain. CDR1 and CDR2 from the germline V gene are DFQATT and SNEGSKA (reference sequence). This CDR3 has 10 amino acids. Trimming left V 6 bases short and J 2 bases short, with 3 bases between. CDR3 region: CSAPTDTQYF. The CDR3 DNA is TGCAGTGCCCCCACAGATACGCAGTATTTT.

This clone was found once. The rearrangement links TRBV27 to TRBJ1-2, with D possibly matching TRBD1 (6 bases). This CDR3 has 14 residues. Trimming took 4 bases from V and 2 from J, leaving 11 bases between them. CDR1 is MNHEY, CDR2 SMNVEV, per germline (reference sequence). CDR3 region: CASSYRGHNYGYTF. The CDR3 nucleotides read TGTGCCAGCAGTTACCGGGGGCACAACTATGGCTACACCTTC.

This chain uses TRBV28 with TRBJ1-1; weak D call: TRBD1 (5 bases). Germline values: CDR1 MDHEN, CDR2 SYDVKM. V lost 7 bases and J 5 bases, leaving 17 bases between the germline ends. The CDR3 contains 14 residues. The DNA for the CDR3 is TGTGCCAGCACCCGGCCAGGGACGGTTACTGAAGCTTTCTTT. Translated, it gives CASTRPGTVTEAFF.

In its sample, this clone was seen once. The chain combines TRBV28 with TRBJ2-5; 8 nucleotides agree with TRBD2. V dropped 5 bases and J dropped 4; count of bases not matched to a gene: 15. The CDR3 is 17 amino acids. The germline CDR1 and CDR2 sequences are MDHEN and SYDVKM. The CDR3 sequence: CASSKTPPGLAIETQYF. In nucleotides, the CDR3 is TGTGCCAGCAGTAAAACCCCCCCCGGACTAGCTATAGAGACCCAGTACTTC.

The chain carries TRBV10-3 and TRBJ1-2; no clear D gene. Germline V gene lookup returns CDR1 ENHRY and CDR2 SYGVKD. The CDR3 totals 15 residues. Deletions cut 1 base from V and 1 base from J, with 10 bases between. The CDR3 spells CAISEFTGVNYGYTF. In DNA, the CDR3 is TGTGCCATCAGTGAGTTTACTGGGGTTAACTATGGCTACACCTTC.

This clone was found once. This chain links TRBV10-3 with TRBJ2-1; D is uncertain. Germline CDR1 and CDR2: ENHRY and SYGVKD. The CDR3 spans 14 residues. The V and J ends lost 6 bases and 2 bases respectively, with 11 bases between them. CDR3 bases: TGTGCCATCAGCCCCTCCTCCACCTACAATGAGCAGTTCTTC. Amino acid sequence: CAISPSSTYNEQFF.